These 5 T cell receptor beta chains share one sample of origin, sequenced in a study of shared clonotypes between healthy human individuals. Some clones are missing from TCRdb's copy, which holds only in-frame ones; the method was immunoSEQ multiplex PCR. The table records roughly 2.5 million clones, about 92% of them present only once. Sequenced: naive CD4+ T cells sorted from blood. Documented subset: CD45RA+ positively selected. The receptors originated from a man younger than 30 in good health.

The chain employs TRBV4-1 and TRBJ1-5; D might be TRBD1 (6 bases). V lost 0 bases and J 5 bases, leaving 17 bases between the germline ends. Germline lookup yields CDR1 MGHRA and CDR2 YSYEKL. The CDR3 length is 17 residues. For the CDR3, the DNA is TGCGCCAGCAGCCAAGATAGCGCCGGACAGACTTATCAGCCCCAGCATTTT. Residues: CASSQDSAGQTYQPQHF.

Turning to this clone: The same CDR3 also results from other DNA sequences found in this sample. The rearrangement joins TRBV18 to TRBJ2-7; D could derive from TRBD1 or TRBD2 (5 bases each). Per the germline V gene, CDR1 is KGHSH and CDR2 is LQKENI. CDR3 length: 14 amino acids. The V gene lost 3 bases and the J gene lost 1 base, with 10 bases spanning the gap. CDR3 sequence: CASSPGANSYEQYF. The CDR3 nucleotides are TGTGCCAGCTCACCCGGGGCAAATTCCTACGAGCAGTACTTC.

V gene TRBV7-3 combines with J gene TRBJ2-3; possible D gene TRBD2, 5 bases. V was clipped by 5 bases and J by 6 bases, with 12 bases between them. Germline-derived CDR1 and CDR2 are SGHTA and FQGTGA. This CDR3 is built from 13 residues. The CDR3 DNA reads TGTGCCAGCAGCCCGCTCGGGGAGGATACGCAGTATTTT. Translating gives CASSPLGEDTQYF.

The chain has TRBV6-5 and TRBJ2-5; 9 positions match TRBD2. The CDR3 contains 14 residues. The J segment lost 5 bases and the V segment lost 6 bases, leaving 7 bases of the junction unmatched. Germline V gene lookup returns CDR1 MNHEY and CDR2 SVGAGI. The CDR3 DNA sequence: TGTGCCAGCAGACGTAGCGGGGGACGGGAGACCCAGTACTTC. Translating it yields CASRRSGGRETQYF.

J is TRBJ2-2 and V is TRBV7-3; 9 bases align to TRBD2. Unmatched junction bases numbered 16, after V lost 4 bases and J lost 7 bases. Germline values: CDR1 SGHTA, CDR2 FQGTGA. This CDR3 is 18 amino acids long. CDR3 sequence (DNA): TGTGCCAGCAGCTACTGGGGCCGGACTAGCGATTTAGGCGGGGAGCTGTTTTTT. This translates into CASSYWGRTSDLGGELFF.